The 27 T cell receptor beta chains below come from one sample, sequenced in a study of beta chain features in type 1 diabetes. The whole isolated RNA underwent reverse transcription, so sequencing captured expressed TCRB transcripts. Generated by immunoSEQ multiplex PCR, the TCRdb table keeps only in-frame clones and is missing some. The top ten clones hold 0.023% of a sample with 970,000 or so clones, about 17% of them seen once. Sequenced: naive CD4+ T cells from blood. Receptor source: a young woman in good health.

This sequence joins TRBV11-2 and TRBJ1-2, with D possibly matching TRBD1 (5 bases). There are 14 residues in the CDR3. Germline V lookup: CDR1 SGHAT, CDR2 FQNNGV. Trimming shortened V by 5 bases and J by 3 bases, and 13 bases separated the two germline ends. CDR3 amino acids: CASSRYGTDYGYTF. The DNA of the CDR3 is TGTGCCAGCAGCCGGTACGGGACGGACTATGGCTACACCTTC.

The chain recombines TRBV15 with TRBJ1-5; no clear D. The germline V and J ends were trimmed by 0 bases and 0 bases, with 6 bases remaining between them. There are 15 residues in the CDR3. The V gene's germline CDR1 is LNHNV and CDR2 YYDKDF (reference sequence). This CDR3 reads CATSRDQLSNQPQHF. The CDR3 DNA reads as TGTGCCACCAGCAGAGACCAACTTAGCAATCAGCCCCAGCATTTT. The full variable domain, completed using reference TRBV15 and TRBJ1-5, is DAMVIQNPRYQVTQFGKPVTLSCSQTLNHNVMYWYQQKSSQAPKLLFHYYDKDFNNEADTPDNFQSRRPNTSFCFLDIRSPGLGDTAMYLCATSRDQLSNQPQHFGDGTRLSIL.

This chain uses TRBV28 with TRBJ2-1; 7 bases fit TRBD1. The V segment lost 6 bases and the J segment 0 bases; nucleotides outside the gene matches: 2. The CDR3 runs 14 residues. The germline gives CDR1 MDHEN, CDR2 SYDVKM. The CDR3 loop is CASRDRSSYNEQFF. Here the CDR3 DNA reads TGTGCCAGCAGGGACAGGAGCTCCTACAATGAGCAGTTCTTC.

The chain has TRBV15 and TRBJ1-5, with no clear D. Germline loops: CDR1 LNHNV, CDR2 YYDKDF (reference sequence). The CDR3 extends over 14 amino acids. V lost 11 bases to trimming and J lost 2 bases, with 16 bases between them. Here the CDR3 reads CASRYGVGNQPQHF. The DNA of the CDR3 is TGTGCCTCCCGCTACGGGGTTGGCAATCAGCCCCAGCATTTT.

The rearrangement links TRBV27 to TRBJ2-5; 9 nucleotides line up with TRBD2. V was pared by 5 bases and J by 5 bases, with 3 bases of the junction left unmatched. CDR1 and CDR2 (germline): MNHEY, SMNVEV (reference sequence). The CDR3 runs to 13 residues. For the CDR3, the DNA is TGTGCCAGCAGTCGCGGACTAGCGGAGACCCAGTACTTC. It translates to CASSRGLAETQYF.

This clone has just a few counts. This chain connects TRBV6-1 to TRBJ2-2, with D hard to call. CDR3 length equals 16 residues. CDR1 and CDR2 (germline): MNHNS, SASEGT. Trimming shortened V by 2 bases and J by 2 bases, and 12 bases separated the two germline ends. This chain's CDR3 is CASSEFPPVNTGELFF. CDR3 nucleotides: TGTGCCAGCAGTGAATTCCCACCTGTCAACACCGGGGAGCTGTTTTTT.

The chain uses TRBV5-5 and TRBJ2-7; possible D gene TRBD1, 5 bases. The germline CDR1 and CDR2 sequences are SGHKS and YYEKEE (reference sequence). The CDR3 is 15 amino acids. V lost 2 bases, J lost 0 bases, and 12 bases lay in between. For the CDR3, the DNA is TGTGCCAGCAGCTTAAGGGGTGTTGGCTCCTACGAGCAGTACTTC. It yields the protein CASSLRGVGSYEQYF.

The chain joins TRBV5-4 to TRBJ2-4; D not certain. V dropped 4 bases and J dropped 4 bases, with 18 bases sitting between them. The CDR3 is 16 residues long. Germline V lookup: CDR1 SGHNT, CDR2 YYREEE (reference sequence). CDR3 protein: CASSPRPKSEKNIQYF. The CDR3 nucleotides read TGTGCCAGCAGCCCAAGACCAAAGTCGGAAAAAAACATTCAGTACTTC.

The chain employs TRBV15 and TRBJ2-5; 10 positions agree with TRBD1. The DNA end favors TRBJ2-7, so the J call may be wrong. The CDR3 extends over 16 amino acids. Germline V CDR1 and CDR2: LNHNV, YYDKDF (reference sequence). The CDR3 nucleotides are TGTGCCACCAGTCGTAGCACGGACAGGGGGTCATACGAGCAGTACTTC. This codes for CATSRSTDRGSYEQYF.

This clone occurred a few times. The chain combines TRBV13 with TRBJ2-7; D might be TRBD1 or TRBD2, each matching 5 bases. The CDR3 contains 14 residues. CDR1 and CDR2 (germline): PRHDT, FYEKMQ (reference sequence). V lost 3 bases to trimming and J lost 3 bases, with 12 bases between them. Here the CDR3 DNA reads TGTGCCAGCAGCTTCTCGGGACCGAGCTACGAGCAGTACTTC. It translates to CASSFSGPSYEQYF.

This rearrangement joins TRBV14 to TRBJ2-7; D is uncertain. There are 12 residues in the CDR3. Germline CDR1 reads SGHDN; CDR2 reads FVKESK. V lost 1 base and J 7 bases, leaving 8 bases between the germline ends. CDR3 in DNA: TGTGCCAGCAGCCAAGCTTGGGGTGAGCAGTACTTC. This sequence encodes CASSQAWGEQYF.

The V call is TRBV5-1, the J call TRBJ2-7, with no clear D. V lost 0 bases, J lost 4 bases, and 11 bases lay in between. The V gene's germline CDR1 is SGHRS and CDR2 YFSETQ. This CDR3 comprises 14 residues. The CDR3 DNA reads TGCGCCAGCAGCTTGGCATCGACACCATACGAGCAGTACTTC. Protein sequence: CASSLASTPYEQYF.

The rearrangement joins TRBV7-9 to TRBJ2-2; D uncertain. This CDR3 comprises 13 residues. The germline V and J ends were trimmed by 2 bases and 6 bases, with 7 bases remaining between them. In germline, CDR1 is SEHNR, CDR2 FQNEAQ (reference sequence). This chain's CDR3 is CASSLNTAGELFF. The CDR3 DNA reads as TGTGCCAGCAGCTTAAATACCGCCGGGGAGCTGTTTTTT.

V and J are TRBV9 and TRBJ2-1, with 9 bases that match TRBD2. The junction had 20 bases not matched to a gene; V was cut back by 0 bases and J by 7 bases. This CDR3 contains 20 residues. Germline assignment: CDR1 SGDLS and CDR2 YYNGEE. The CDR3: CASSVALAGGPGGPINEQFF. DNA of the CDR3: TGTGCCAGCAGCGTAGCTCTCGCGGGAGGGCCCGGGGGTCCAATAAATGAGCAGTTCTTC. Combining the CDR3 with reference TRBV9 and TRBJ2-1 gives the whole variable domain DSGVTQTPKHLITATGQRVTLRCSPRSGDLSVYWYQQSLDQGLQFLIQYYNGEERAKGNILERFSAQQFPDLHSELNLSSLELGDSALYFCASSVALAGGPGGPINEQFFGPGTRLTVL.

The chain recombines TRBV12-5 with TRBJ2-1, with a tentative D call TRBD2 (6 bases). The V end lost 0 bases, the J end lost 0 bases, and 15 bases lay between the germline ends. This CDR3 has 18 amino acids. Looked up from germline, CDR1 is LGHNT and CDR2 is FRNRAP. In DNA, the CDR3 is TGTGCTAGTGGTTTGGTACTGGGGGACGGGAGCTCCTACAATGAGCAGTTCTTC. This encodes CASGLVLGDGSSYNEQFF.

A remark on this clone: It may be a read error: a sequence one base away is much more abundant. This chain connects TRBV4-1 to TRBJ2-5; maybe TRBD1 (6 bases). The CDR3 is 13 residues long. Germline lookup yields CDR1 MGHRA and CDR2 YSYEKL. Trimming removed 0 bases from V and 5 bases from J, with 7 bases in between. CDR3 sequence: CASSQDQGETQYF. CDR3 DNA: TGCGCCAGCAGCCAAGATCAGGGGGAGACCCAGTACTTC.

In its sample, this clone was seen a few times. The chain joins TRBV27 to TRBJ1-2, with D uncertain. V lost 5 bases to trimming and J lost 4 bases, with 5 bases between them. The germline gives CDR1 MNHEY, CDR2 SMNVEV (reference sequence). This CDR3 region has 11 residues. CDR3 residues: CASSSFYGYTF. The CDR3 nucleotides are TGTGCCAGCAGTAGCTTCTATGGCTACACCTTC.

V is TRBV4-2 and J is TRBJ2-1; 11 nucleotides line up with TRBD2. The ends lost 3 bases at V and 7 bases at J; junction bases unmatched: 8. The CDR3 loop spans 16 amino acids. Germline CDR1 LGHNA, CDR2 YNFKEQ. The CDR3 DNA reads as TGTGCCAGCAGCCAGGATACTAGCGGGAGCGGTAATGAGCAGTTCTTC. Translating gives CASSQDTSGSGNEQFF.

This clone has a handful of counts. The chain recombines TRBV28 with TRBJ2-5; D perhaps matches TRBD2 (5 bases). The CDR3 spans 14 residues. Trimming stripped 6 bases from V and 5 bases from J, with 16 bases between. Germline values: CDR1 MDHEN, CDR2 SYDVKM. CDR3 sequence: CASSLDGGRETQYF. The CDR3 region has the DNA TGTGCCAGCAGCCTAGATGGCGGGCGGGAGACCCAGTACTTC.

This clone was observed a handful of times. The V call is TRBV6-5, the J call TRBJ2-5, with D possibly TRBD2 on 5 matching bases. The germline V and J ends were trimmed by 1 base and 4 bases, with 13 bases remaining between them. This CDR3 contains 15 residues. Germline V lookup: CDR1 MNHEY, CDR2 SVGAGI. The CDR3, as DNA: TGTGCCAGCAGTTACTTCGGCGGTCGGGGAGAGACCCAGTACTTC. Its translation is CASSYFGGRGETQYF.

This clone occurred a few times. The chain recombines TRBV15 with TRBJ2-1, with 11 bases identical to TRBD2. J was trimmed by 4 bases and V by 5 bases; bases with no gene match: 7. This CDR3 has 16 amino acids. Per the germline V gene, CDR1 is LNHNV and CDR2 is YYDKDF (reference sequence). CDR3 sequence: CATSGATSGSYNEQFF. Here the CDR3 DNA reads TGTGCCACCAGCGGAGCCACTAGCGGGAGTTACAATGAGCAGTTCTTC.

The CDR3 region has the DNA TGTGCCAGCAGCCCCACAGGCGATCATCAGCCCCAGCATTTT. It yields the protein CASSPTGDHQPQHF. The rearrangement joins TRBV2 to TRBJ1-5; a weak D match, TRBD1 (5 bases). This CDR3 is built from 14 residues. The germline V gene encodes CDR1 SNHLY and CDR2 FYNNEI. Trimming cost V 6 bases and J 5 bases, with 14 bases left between them.

This clone was counted between two and nine times. The chain has TRBV4-3 and TRBJ2-7; the D gene is possibly TRBD1 (6 bases). Per germline, CDR1 LGHNA and CDR2 YSLEER. V was clipped by 3 bases and J by 4 bases, with 16 bases between them. The CDR3 is 15 residues long. CDR3: CASSQDTQGTYEQYF. In nucleotides, the CDR3 is TGCGCCAGCAGCCAGGACACACAGGGCACATACGAGCAGTACTTC.

This clone was observed a handful of times. The chain recombines TRBV7-2 with TRBJ2-3; D gene ambiguous. Germline loops: CDR1 SGHTA, CDR2 FQGNSA. Trimming removed 3 bases at V and 5 bases at J, with 12 bases between. This CDR3 is 14 amino acids long. The CDR3 nucleotides are TGTGCCAGCAGCTTTAGCCGAAGGATAGATACGCAGTATTTT. Protein product: CASSFSRRIDTQYF.

V is TRBV15 and J is TRBJ1-1; 11 bases are a match to TRBD1. Germline V lookup: CDR1 LNHNV, CDR2 YYDKDF (reference sequence). The CDR3 is 14 amino acids. Germline trimming cut 4 bases from V and 7 bases from J; bases unmatched to any gene: 5. CDR3 residues: CATSKDRGLGEAFF. In DNA, the CDR3 is TGTGCCACCAGCAAGGACAGGGGGCTGGGTGAAGCTTTCTTT.

DNA for the CDR3: TGTGCCAGCAGCCCCTCCGGGACACGGCAAGAGACCCAGTACTTC. It yields the protein CASSPSGTRQETQYF. The rearrangement uses TRBV9 and TRBJ2-5; D is perhaps TRBD1 (6 bases). The CDR3 is 15 residues long. Germline values: CDR1 SGDLS, CDR2 YYNGEE. With 4 bases removed from V and 2 bases from J, the gap between germline ends came to 15 bases.

This clone was recorded a few times. CDR3 sequence reads: CASKGQGGVQPQHF. As DNA, the CDR3 is TGTGCCAGCAAAGGACAGGGAGGAGTTCAGCCCCAGCATTTT. The chain employs TRBV5-8 and TRBJ1-5; 8 bases agree with TRBD1. Germline V CDR1 and CDR2: SGHTS, YDEGEE. This CDR3 comprises 14 residues. With V trimmed by 6 bases and J by 6 bases, 8 bases remained unmatched.